This TCR beta chain was recorded in a study of cytomegalovirus exposure and HLA in healthy donors. Study-wide background: Early released data comprised about 85 million unique TCRs from HLA-typed donors.

This clone was observed a few times. Its antigen is undetermined. Study-wide points: An ancestry cluster, one associated with Asian ancestry, reportedly showed fewer N-insertions than the approximately 670-donor mean in a later analysis. Some highly shared sequence variants likely arose as a pipeline artifact. Rarity characterized most TCR sequences, yet some public TCRs appeared in many donors.

This CDR3 region has 14 residues. Germline V lookup: CDR1 SGHNT, CDR2 YENEEA. Trimming at V came to 5 bases and at J to 4 bases, leaving 6 bases not matched to a gene. PCR used 60 Vbeta primers and 13 Jbeta primers. Produced via immunoSEQ multiplex PCR; TCRdb's table is partial and in-frame only. The sample contains fewer than 150,000 clones, 78% of which appear only once. Sequences were obtained from PBMCs. The TCR was taken from a male donor in good health and CMV-seronegative. The V gene is TRBV11-3, the J gene TRBJ2-5; 8 bases map to TRBD2. CDR3 loop: CASSISGRGETQYF. The CDR3 region has the DNA TGTGCCAGCAGCATCAGCGGGAGAGGAGAGACCCAGTACTTC.